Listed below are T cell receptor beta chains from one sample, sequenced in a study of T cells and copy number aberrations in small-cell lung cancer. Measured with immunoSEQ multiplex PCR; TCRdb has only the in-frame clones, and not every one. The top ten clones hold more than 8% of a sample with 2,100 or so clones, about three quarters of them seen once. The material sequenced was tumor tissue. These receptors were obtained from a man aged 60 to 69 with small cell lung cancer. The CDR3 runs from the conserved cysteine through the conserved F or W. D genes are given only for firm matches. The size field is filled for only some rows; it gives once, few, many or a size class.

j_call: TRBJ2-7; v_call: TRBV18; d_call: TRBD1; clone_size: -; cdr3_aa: CASSPYDRAYGYEQYF; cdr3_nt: TGTGCCAGCTCACCATATGACAGGGCATATGGCTACGAGCAGTACTTC
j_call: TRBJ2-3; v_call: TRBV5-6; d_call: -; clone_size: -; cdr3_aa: CASSFQMRTDTQYF; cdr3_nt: TGTGCCAGCAGCTTCCAGATGAGGACAGATACGCAGTATTTT
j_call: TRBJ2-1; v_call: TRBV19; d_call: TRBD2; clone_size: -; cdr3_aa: CASSIGGLAGGNEQFF; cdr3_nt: TGTGCCAGTAGTATAGGCGGACTAGCGGGAGGCAATGAGCAGTTCTTC
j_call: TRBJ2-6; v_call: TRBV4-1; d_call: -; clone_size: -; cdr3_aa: CASSLLYEPQSRANVLTF; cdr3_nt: TGCGCCAGCAGCCTTCTCTACGAACCACAAAGTCGGGCCAACGTCCTGACTTTC
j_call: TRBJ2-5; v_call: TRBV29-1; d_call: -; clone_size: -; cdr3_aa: CSSWRGGTQETQYF; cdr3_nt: TGCAGCTCCTGGAGAGGAGGGACCCAAGAGACCCAGTACTTC
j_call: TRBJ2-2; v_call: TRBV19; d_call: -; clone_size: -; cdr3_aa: CASSMNRVTEELFF; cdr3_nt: TGTGCCAGTAGTATGAACAGGGTGACCGAGGAGCTGTTTTTT
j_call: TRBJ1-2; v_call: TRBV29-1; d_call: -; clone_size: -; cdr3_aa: CSVEGEDYGYTF; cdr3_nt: TGCAGCGTTGAAGGGGAGGACTATGGCTACACCTTC
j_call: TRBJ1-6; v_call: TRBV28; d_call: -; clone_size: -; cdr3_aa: CAGGGQYPRSPLHF; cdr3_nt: TGTGCCGGGGGAGGACAGTACCCTAGGTCACCCCTCCACTTT
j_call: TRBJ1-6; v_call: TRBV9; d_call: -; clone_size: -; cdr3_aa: CASSEQQDNSPLHF; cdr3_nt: TGTGCCAGCAGCGAACAGCAGGATAATTCACCCCTCCACTTT
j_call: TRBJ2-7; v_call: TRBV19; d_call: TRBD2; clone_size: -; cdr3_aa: CASSATSGHYEQYF; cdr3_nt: TGTGCCAGTAGTGCGACTAGCGGACACTACGAGCAGTACTTC
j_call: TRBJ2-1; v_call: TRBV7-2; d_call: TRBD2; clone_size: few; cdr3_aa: CASSLAGPPSGGINEQFF; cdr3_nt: TGTGCCAGCAGCTTAGCAGGCCCCCCTAGCGGGGGGATTAATGAGCAGTTCTTC
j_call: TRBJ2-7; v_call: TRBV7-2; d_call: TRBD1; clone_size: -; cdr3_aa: CASSPFDRDYEQYF; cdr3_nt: TGTGCCAGCAGCCCCTTCGACAGGGACTACGAGCAGTACTTC
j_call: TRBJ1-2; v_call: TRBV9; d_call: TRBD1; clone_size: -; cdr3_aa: CASSRRDRAGGYTF; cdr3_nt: TGTGCCAGCAGCCGGAGGGACAGGGCCGGTGGCTACACCTTC
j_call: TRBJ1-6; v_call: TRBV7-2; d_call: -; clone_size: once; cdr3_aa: CASSSDSNSPLHF; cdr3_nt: TGTGCCAGCAGCTCGGACAGCAATTCACCCCTCCACTTT
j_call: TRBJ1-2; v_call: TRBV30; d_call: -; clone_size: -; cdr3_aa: CAWIRSSGSYGYTF; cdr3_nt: TGTGCCTGGATCAGGTCTTCGGGTTCCTATGGCTACACCTTC
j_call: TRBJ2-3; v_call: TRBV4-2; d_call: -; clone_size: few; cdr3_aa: CASSQDQPSTDTQYF; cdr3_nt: TGTGCCAGCAGCCAAGACCAGCCTAGCACAGATACGCAGTATTTT
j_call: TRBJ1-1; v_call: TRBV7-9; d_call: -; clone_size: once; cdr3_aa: CASSSLSGRNTEAFF; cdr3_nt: TGTGCCAGCAGCTCACTGTCGGGTAGGAATACTGAAGCTTTCTTT
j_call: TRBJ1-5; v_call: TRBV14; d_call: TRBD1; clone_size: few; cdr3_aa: CASSQLTRDRGNQPQHF; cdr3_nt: TGTGCCAGCAGCCAACTGACCCGGGACAGGGGGAATCAGCCCCAGCATTTT
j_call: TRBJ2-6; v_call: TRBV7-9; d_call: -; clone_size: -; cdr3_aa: CASSRVSGANVLTF; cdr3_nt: TGTGCCAGCAGTCGAGTCTCTGGGGCCAACGTCCTGACTTTC
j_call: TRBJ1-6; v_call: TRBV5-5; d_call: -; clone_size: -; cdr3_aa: CASSFLEADSPLHF; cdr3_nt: TGTGCCAGCAGCTTCTTAGAGGCGGATTCACCCCTCCACTTT
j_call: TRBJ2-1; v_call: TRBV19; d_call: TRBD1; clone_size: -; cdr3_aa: CASTPSGQGYEQFF; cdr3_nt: TGTGCCTCAACCCCATCGGGACAGGGCTATGAGCAGTTCTTC
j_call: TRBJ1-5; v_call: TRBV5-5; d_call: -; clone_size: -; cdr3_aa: CASSLEGDSNQPQHF; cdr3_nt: TGTGCCAGCAGCTTGGAAGGTGATAGCAATCAGCCCCAGCATTTT
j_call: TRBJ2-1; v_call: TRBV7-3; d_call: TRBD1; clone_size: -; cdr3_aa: CASSPGQGWQFF; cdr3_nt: TGTGCCAGCAGCCCGGGACAGGGGTGGCAGTTCTTC
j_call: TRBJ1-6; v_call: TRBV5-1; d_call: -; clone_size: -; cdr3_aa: CASSLWQGTDSPLHF; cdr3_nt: TGCGCCAGCAGCTTGTGGCAGGGGACGGATTCACCCCTCCACTTT
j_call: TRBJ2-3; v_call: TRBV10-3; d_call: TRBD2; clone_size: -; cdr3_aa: CATKGGLAGGSTDTQYF; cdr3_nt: TGTGCCACGAAGGGTGGACTAGCGGGGGGCAGCACAGATACGCAGTATTTT
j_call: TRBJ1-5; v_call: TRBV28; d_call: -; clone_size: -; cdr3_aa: CASLILPGAAQPQHF; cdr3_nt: TGTGCCAGCCTAATCCTCCCAGGGGCGGCTCAGCCCCAGCATTTT
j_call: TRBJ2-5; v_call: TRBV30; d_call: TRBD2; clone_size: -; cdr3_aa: CAWTSGGSGTQYF; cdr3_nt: TGTGCCTGGACCAGCGGGGGTAGCGGGACCCAGTACTTC
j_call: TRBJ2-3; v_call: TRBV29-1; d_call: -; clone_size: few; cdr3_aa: CSAPASRSTDTQYF; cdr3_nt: TGCAGCGCTCCCGCTAGTAGAAGTACAGATACGCAGTATTTT
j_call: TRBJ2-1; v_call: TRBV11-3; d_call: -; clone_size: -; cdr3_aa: CASSLRDGAGGQFF; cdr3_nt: TGTGCCAGCAGTTTGCGGGACGGGGCTGGGGGGCAGTTCTTC
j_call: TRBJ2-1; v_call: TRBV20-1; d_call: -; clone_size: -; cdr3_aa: CSASLDNEQFF; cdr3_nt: TGCAGTGCTAGCCTCGACAATGAGCAGTTCTTC
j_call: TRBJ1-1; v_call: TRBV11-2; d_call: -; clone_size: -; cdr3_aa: CASSLVVGPRGGNTEAFF; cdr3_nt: TGTGCCAGCAGCTTAGTAGTGGGACCGAGGGGGGGGAACACTGAAGCTTTCTTT
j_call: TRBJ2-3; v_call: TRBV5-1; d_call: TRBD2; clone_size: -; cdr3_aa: CASSTSGLAGGNTDTQYF; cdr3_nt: TGCGCCAGCAGCACCTCGGGACTAGCGGGGGGAAACACAGATACGCAGTATTTT
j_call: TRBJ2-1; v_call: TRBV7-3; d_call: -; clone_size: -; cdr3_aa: CASSGGSLNEQFF; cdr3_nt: TGTGCCTCGTCGGGGGGCTCTCTCAATGAGCAGTTCTTC
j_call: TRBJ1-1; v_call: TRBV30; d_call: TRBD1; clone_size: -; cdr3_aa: CAWSHITGDTEAFF; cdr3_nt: TGTGCCTGGAGTCATATAACAGGGGACACTGAAGCTTTCTTT
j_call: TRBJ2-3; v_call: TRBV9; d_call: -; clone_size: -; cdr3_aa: CASSSFDQQTDTQYF; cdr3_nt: TGTGCCAGCTCATCGTTTGACCAGCAGACAGATACGCAGTATTTT
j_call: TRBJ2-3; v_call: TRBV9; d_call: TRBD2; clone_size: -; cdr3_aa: CASSATSGLSTDTQYF; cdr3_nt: TGTGCCAGCAGCGCGACTAGCGGGTTAAGCACAGATACGCAGTATTTT
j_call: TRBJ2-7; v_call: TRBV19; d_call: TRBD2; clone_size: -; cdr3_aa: CASSSHPGTSVYEQYF; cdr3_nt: TGTGCCAGTAGTTCCCACCCCGGGACTAGCGTATACGAGCAGTACTTC
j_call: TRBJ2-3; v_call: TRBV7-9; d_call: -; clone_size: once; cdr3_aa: CASSSYILGTDTQYF; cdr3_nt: TGTGCCAGCAGCTCCTATATTCTTGGCACAGATACGCAGTATTTT
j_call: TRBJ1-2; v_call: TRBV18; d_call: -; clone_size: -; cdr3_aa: CASSLNVPSDGYTF; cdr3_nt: TGTGCCAGCTCACTTAACGTCCCCTCGGATGGCTACACCTTC
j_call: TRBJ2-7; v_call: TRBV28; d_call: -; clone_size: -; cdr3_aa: CASRGKHFYEQYF; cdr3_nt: TGTGCCAGCCGCGGCAAGCACTTCTACGAGCAGTACTTC
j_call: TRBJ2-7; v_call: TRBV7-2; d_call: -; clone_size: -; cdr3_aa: CASSLIRSTYEQYF; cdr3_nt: TGTGCCAGCAGCTTAATAAGAAGTACCTACGAGCAGTACTTC